The clone carrying this T cell receptor (beta chain) was picked up many times. Its antigen is not identified. Germline V gene sequence: CDR1 DFQATT, CDR2 SNEGSKA (reference sequence). J lost 3 bases, V lost 3 bases, and 9 bases had no gene match. The CDR3 has 16 amino acids. The library was built from around 400 ng RNA with molecular barcoded adaptors for alpha/delta and beta/gamma chains. TCRdb re-derived calls from the reads in MiXCR, one entry per CDR3 protein. The sample lists 40,000 or so distinct CDR3 sequences, 13% occurring once. The data originate from a study of read filtering for tumor transcriptome and immune sequencing. Overall study context: By R-ISS, stages I, II and III held about 8, 17 and 7 patients. TCR-mapped reads were about 3.5 to 11 million with IR-seq versus about 75 to 1,400 with RNA-seq.

Study findings and constraints: The sorted CD138-negative fraction was a mixed bone marrow immune population, not purified T cells.

The TCR sequence derives from a donor aged 40 or older with multiple myeloma. This chain connects TRBV20-1 to TRBJ2-1, with 9 bases identical to TRBD1. Sequencing used a population of CD138-negative cells sorted from bone marrow. The CDR3 DNA reads TGCAGTGCTAGGGGCTCAGGACAGGGGTACTACAATGAGCAGTTCTTC. It codes for CSARGSGQGYYNEQFF.